This TCR beta chain is from a study of shared clonotypes between healthy human individuals. Study information: Samples came from a couple of female and a few male donors aged 18 to 49.

Study-level points and caveats: Among donors, sharing of clonotypes was expected to be affected by sequencing depth. Among the subsets, naive ones generally showed larger estimated richness than memory ones.

Turning to this clone: Its target is not known.

With 10 bases clipped from V and 2 bases from J, the junction kept 11 bases outside the gene matches. Germline V CDR1 and CDR2: MNHEY, SMNVEV (reference sequence). There are 16 residues in the CDR3. An approximately 200 ng quantity of DNA, 32,000 or so T cell genomes, went into the sorted-subset replicate PCRs. TCRdb's table, derived via immunoSEQ multiplex PCR, lists solely in-frame clones and lacks some. The sample includes about 2.1 million clones, about 92% seen only once; the top ten take 1.5% to 2%. Positively selected for CCR7, the CD45RO-negative cells used as naive CD8 cells excluded terminally differentiated effector memory CD45RA+ cells.

The sequenced sample was naive CD8+ T cells from PBMCs. This sequence joins TRBV27 and TRBJ2-2; 9 nucleotides align to TRBD1. The sequence was obtained from a man aged 18 to 35 in good health. Some clones in this sample may be carry-over from other donors' samples. CDR3: CATRPRTGDNTGELFF. The CDR3 region has the DNA TGTGCCACCAGACCCCGGACAGGGGACAACACCGGGGAGCTGTTTTTT.